These T cell receptor beta chains were read from a single sample in a study of neurological immune-mediated disorders. MiXCR, applied by TCRdb to the 5' RACE reads, yields one record per CDR3 protein. The sample gives roughly 66,000 distinct CDR3 sequences, approximately 4.6% of which show up once; over 2% is in the top ten. The sequencing input was PBMCs. Source of these receptors: a woman between 65 and 79 years old with multiple sclerosis. The conserved cysteine and the conserved F or W are not part of the CDR3 here. D genes are given only for firm matches.

CDR3	V	D
ASSLTGAGSEKLF	TRBV5-1	.
ASSIGHNANTGELF	TRBV5-1	.
ASRPMGRTDTQY	TRBV6-5	.
ASSFTTPNYGYT	TRBV12-3/TRBV12-4	.
SVEGQGNEQY	TRBV29-1	TRBD1
ASRLQGSMTNEKLF	TRBV12-3/TRBV12-4	.
ASSAWTDYGYT	TRBV7-9	.
ASSKAGQYPYEQY	TRBV21-1	.
ASSFKGQREETQY	TRBV13	TRBD1
ASSLSGNTGELF	TRBV12-3/TRBV12-4	.
ASRGTNQETQY	TRBV27	TRBD2
ASSLDRDGRTSYNEQF	TRBV5-1	.
ASSSSSYNEQF	TRBV11-2	.
ASSRTSGRANNEQF	TRBV14	TRBD2
ASSLERGGLSRGYT	TRBV5-5	TRBD1
ASSHMDRENTEAF	TRBV4-1	TRBD1
ASSLGGMLGDEQY	TRBV13	.
SATGLAGVEQY	TRBV20-1	TRBD2
ASSYLARTNYGYT	TRBV6-2/TRBV6-3	.
ASSLSGSYEQY	TRBV7-9	.
ASSVPGFYSNQPQH	TRBV6-5	.
ASSSSSYEQY	TRBV13	.
ASSPYRGNTIY	TRBV4-3	.
ASSYTNLGRYSYNEQF	TRBV6-2/TRBV6-3	.
ASSRAGVNEQF	TRBV14	TRBD2
ASSRTLGMDEQF	TRBV7-9	.
ASGLAGRTEAF	TRBV12-3/TRBV12-4	.
ASSQGLASGDIQY	TRBV3-1	TRBD2
ASSLMGQTEAF	TRBV7-9	TRBD1
ASSYLTDRVGYYNEQF	TRBV7-1	TRBD1
ATNLQGANTEAF	TRBV10-3	TRBD1
ASKNRDAYEQY	TRBV7-6	.
ASSPDRGNEKLF	TRBV7-2	TRBD1
ASSLDSDSFSYEQY	TRBV5-1	.
ASSLGLAGGQSTDTQY	TRBV7-6	TRBD2
AISAGLAGGTDTQY	TRBV10-3	TRBD2
ASTPIGGMFNEQF	TRBV5-1	.
ASSPGLAETGELF	TRBV5-1	TRBD2
ASSQGWGQQETQY	TRBV4-1	TRBD1
SATPTGTKEY	TRBV20-1	TRBD2
ASSLGPGGNYNEQF	TRBV27	.
ASSLLLAGLANEQY	TRBV6-2/TRBV6-3	TRBD2
ASSPRELWGYT	TRBV12-3/TRBV12-4	.
ASSPTPGEGGNEQF	TRBV18	.
ASSLEGGGPDTQY	TRBV5-1	.
ASSGWNTGELF	TRBV5-1	.
ASSPGWDREEAF	TRBV5-1	TRBD1
AWSLGQSSYNEQF	TRBV30	TRBD1
ASSYDSTDTQY	TRBV5-6	.
SVGRESSYEQY	TRBV29-1	.
ASSYYNNEQF	TRBV12-3/TRBV12-4	.
ASSYPNPRDQPQH	TRBV6-6	.
ASSQVVADYEQY	TRBV4-3	.
SASRGGAEAF	TRBV20-1	.
SARERGPQNIQY	TRBV20-1	TRBD2